This note documents a single TCR beta chain sequence. The antigen is undetermined. The source of the sample is a study of blood T cells in healthy people across ages. General observations from the study: Per million T cells, TCR beta diversity dropped roughly linearly as age increased. Nothing was known about donor CMV status, and this possibly confounded expanded clonotype changes. Using unsorted PBMCs precluded a conclusive naive versus antigen-experienced comparison.

A J-beta primer mix and a sample-barcoded 5' primer were used in a second PCR of about 6 to 12 cycles. TCRdb re-analysed the 5' RACE reads in MiXCR, keeping a single row per CDR3 protein. The profile shows about 800,000 distinct CDR3 sequences, about 42% of them singletons. Sample: blood. The TCR originated in an elderly man in good health.

The CDR3 reads CASSLVAAASYNEQFF. Written as DNA, the CDR3 is TGCGCCAGCAGCTTGGTGGCAGCGGCCTCCTACAATGAGCAGTTCTTC. The chain couples TRBV5-1 to TRBJ2-1; tentative D call: TRBD2 (5 bases). The CDR3 consists of 16 residues. Germline CDR1 reads SGHRS; CDR2 reads YFSETQ. The ends were cut back, 0 bases at V and 0 bases at J, with 10 bases in the middle.